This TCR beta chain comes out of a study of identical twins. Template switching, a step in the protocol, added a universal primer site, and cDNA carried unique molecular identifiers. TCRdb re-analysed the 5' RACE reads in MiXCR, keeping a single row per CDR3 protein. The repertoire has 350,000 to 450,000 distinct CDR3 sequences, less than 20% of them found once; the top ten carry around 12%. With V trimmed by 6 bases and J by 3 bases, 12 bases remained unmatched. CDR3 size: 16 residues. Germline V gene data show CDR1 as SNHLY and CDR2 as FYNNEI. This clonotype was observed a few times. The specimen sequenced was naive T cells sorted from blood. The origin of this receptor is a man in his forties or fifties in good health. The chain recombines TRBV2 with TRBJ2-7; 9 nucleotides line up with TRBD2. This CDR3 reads CASRPVAGEGLYEQYF. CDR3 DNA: TGTGCCAGCAGGCCCGTAGCGGGGGAGGGACTCTACGAGCAGTACTTC.